This T cell receptor beta chain was captured by sequencing in a study of T cell responses to AZD1222 COVID-19 vaccine. The repertoire was sequenced with immunoSEQ multiplex PCR; TCRdb's copy has only in-frame clones and lacks some. The sample records about 85,000 clones, about 85% being singletons. The CDR3 is 14 residues long. CDR1 is LNHDA, CDR2 SQIVND, per germline (reference sequence). V lost 6 bases and J 5 bases, leaving 16 bases between the germline ends. Comment on this clone: Its antigen remains unidentified.

Study results and limitations: Clonal diversity was possibly underestimated; the donors were predominantly white British and more often female.

This clonotype was obtained from an adult who received the AZD1222 COVID-19 vaccine. Sample: peripheral blood, taken 28 days after the second AZD1222 dose. The rearrangement joins TRBV19 to TRBJ1-2; D gene uncertain. In DNA form, the CDR3 reads TGTGCCAGTAGGGCCAATGGTCTCCCTTATGGCTACACCTTC. It yields the protein CASRANGLPYGYTF.